This T cell receptor (beta chain) was sequenced during a study of cytomegalovirus exposure and HLA in healthy donors. Per germline, CDR1 LNHDA and CDR2 SQIVND (reference sequence). Trimming removed 2 bases at V and 5 bases at J, with 12 bases between. The CDR3 is made up of 15 amino acids. Sequencing used immunoSEQ multiplex PCR; TCRdb keeps in-frame clones, though not all of them. The sample has fewer than 95,000 clones; 80% to 85% are singletons. The chain recombines TRBV19 with TRBJ2-2, with D possibly being TRBD1 (6 bases). The receptor comes from a woman aged 18-29 years in good health and CMV-seropositive. The sequenced sample was PBMCs. The CDR3 sequence is CASSITGSMTGELFF. For the CDR3, the DNA is TGTGCCAGTAGTATAACAGGGAGTATGACCGGGGAGCTGTTTTTT.